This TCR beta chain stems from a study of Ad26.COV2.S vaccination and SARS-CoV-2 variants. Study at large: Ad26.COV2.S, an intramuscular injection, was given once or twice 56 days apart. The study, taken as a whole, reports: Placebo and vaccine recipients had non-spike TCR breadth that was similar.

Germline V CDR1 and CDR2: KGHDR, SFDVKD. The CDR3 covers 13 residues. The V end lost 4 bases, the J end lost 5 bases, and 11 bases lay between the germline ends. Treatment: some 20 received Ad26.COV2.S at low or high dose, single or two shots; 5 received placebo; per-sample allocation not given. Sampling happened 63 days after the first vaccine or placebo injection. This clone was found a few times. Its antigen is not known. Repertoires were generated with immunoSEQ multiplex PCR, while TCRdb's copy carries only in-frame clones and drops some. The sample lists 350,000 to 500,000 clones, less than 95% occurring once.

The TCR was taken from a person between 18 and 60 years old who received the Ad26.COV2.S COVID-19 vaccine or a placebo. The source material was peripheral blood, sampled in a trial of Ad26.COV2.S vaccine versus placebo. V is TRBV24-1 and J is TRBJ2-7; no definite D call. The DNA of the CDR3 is TGTGCCACCAGTGAGGGCCTGGGCGACGAGCAGTACTTC. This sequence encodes CATSEGLGDEQYF.